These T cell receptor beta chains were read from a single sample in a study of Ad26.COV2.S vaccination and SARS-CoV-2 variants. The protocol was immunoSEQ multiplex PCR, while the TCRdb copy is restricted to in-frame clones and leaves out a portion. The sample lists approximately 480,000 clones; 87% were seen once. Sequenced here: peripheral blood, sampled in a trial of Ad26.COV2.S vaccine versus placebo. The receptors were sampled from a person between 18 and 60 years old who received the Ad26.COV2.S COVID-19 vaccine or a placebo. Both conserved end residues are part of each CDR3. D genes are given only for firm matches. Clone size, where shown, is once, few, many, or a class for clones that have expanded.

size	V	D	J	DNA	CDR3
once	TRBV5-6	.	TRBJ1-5	TGTGCCAGCAGCTTGTGGGCGGCGAATCAGCCCCAGCATTTT	CASSLWAANQPQHF
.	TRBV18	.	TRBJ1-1	TGTGCCAGCTCACTTCCGACGACACCGAACACTGAAGCTTTCTTT	CASSLPTTPNTEAFF
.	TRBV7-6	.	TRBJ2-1	TGTGCCAGCAGCTTAGCTCGTGAAGGACGCCGGGTTGGGGGTGAGCAGTTCTTC	CASSLAREGRRVGGEQFF
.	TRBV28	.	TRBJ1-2	TGTGCCAGCAGTAGCAGTTATGGCTACACCTTC	CASSSSYGYTF
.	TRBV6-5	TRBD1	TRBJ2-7	TGTGCCAGCAGCTCCGGGACAGGGTATTTCGAGCAGTACTTC	CASSSGTGYFEQYF
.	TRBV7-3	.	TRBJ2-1	TGTGCCAGCAGCCCCGGGGTCGCAAACAATGAGCAGTTCTTC	CASSPGVANNEQFF
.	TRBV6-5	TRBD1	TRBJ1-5	TGTGCCAGCAGGAATACGGGACAGGGAGGTCAGCCCCAGCATTTT	CASRNTGQGGQPQHF
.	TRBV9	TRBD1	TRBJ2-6	TGTGCCCGCAGCCCAGGACAGGGGGCGGGGGAGCGGGCCAACGTCCTGACTTTC	CARSPGQGAGERANVLTF
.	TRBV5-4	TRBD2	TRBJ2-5	TGTGCCAGCAGCTTGGCGGGAGGGGGAGAGACCCAGTACTTC	CASSLAGGGETQYF
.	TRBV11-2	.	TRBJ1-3	TGTGCCAGCAGCTTCCTAAGTGTGGGAAACACCATATATTTT	CASSFLSVGNTIYF
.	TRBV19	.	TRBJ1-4	TGTGCCAGCCCCTGTGGACGTCCCAATGAAAAACTGTTTTTT	CASPCGRPNEKLFF
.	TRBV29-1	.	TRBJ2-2	TGCAGCGCGTCGGCGGGGGAGCTGTTTTTT	CSASAGELFF
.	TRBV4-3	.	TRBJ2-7	TGCGCCAGCAGCCAAGGGGCGGCGGTCACCTACGAGCAGTACTTC	CASSQGAAVTYEQYF
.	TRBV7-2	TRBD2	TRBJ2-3	TGTGCCAGCAGCTTCCGCGGGAGGGCAAGCACAGATACGCAGTATTTT	CASSFRGRASTDTQYF
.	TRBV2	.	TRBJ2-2	TGTGCCAGCAGTGAAGTTAACGGTCTCACGGGTGGGGAGCTGTTTTTT	CASSEVNGLTGGELFF
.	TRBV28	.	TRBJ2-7	TGTGCCAGCAGTCCCTTTGGAGTAACCTACGAGCAGTACTTC	CASSPFGVTYEQYF
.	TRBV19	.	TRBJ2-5	TGTGCCAGTAGTAGGGCGGAGACCCAGTACTTC	CASSRAETQYF
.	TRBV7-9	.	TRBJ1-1	TGTGCCAGCACCCTCATGGGGGGTACGACTGAAGCTTTCTTT	CASTLMGGTTEAFF
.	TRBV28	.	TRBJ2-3	TGTGCCAGTTCGGAGGGAACCTCCACAGATACGCAGTATTTT	CASSEGTSTDTQYF
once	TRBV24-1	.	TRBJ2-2	TGTGCCACCAGTGATTTGCACACCGGGGAGCTGTTTTTT	CATSDLHTGELFF
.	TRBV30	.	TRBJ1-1	TGTGCCTGGAGTGTGGGCAGGACAAGCTGGGTGAACACTGAAGCTTTCTTT	CAWSVGRTSWVNTEAFF
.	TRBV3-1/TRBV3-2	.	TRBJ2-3	TGTGCCAGCAGCCAAACTACCCCAAGCACAGATACGCAGTATTTT	CASSQTTPSTDTQYF
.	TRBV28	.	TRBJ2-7	TGTGCCAGCAGTTTTTCGCCCCCCCGGGCCTACGAGCAGTACTTC	CASSFSPPRAYEQYF
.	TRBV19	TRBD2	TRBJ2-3	TGTGCCAGCACTAGCGGGAGGACTAGCACAGATACGCAGTATTTT	CASTSGRTSTDTQYF
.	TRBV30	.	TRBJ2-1	TGTGCCTGGAGTGATAACGTCAATGAGCAGTTCTTC	CAWSDNVNEQFF
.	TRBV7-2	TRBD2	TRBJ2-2	TGTGCCAGCAGCTTAGTTTTCAGCGGGAGGGGGTACACCGGGGAGCTGTTTTTT	CASSLVFSGRGYTGELFF
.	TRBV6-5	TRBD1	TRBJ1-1	TGTGCCAGCAGTTACGGGGGACAGTTGAACACTGAAGCTTTCTTT	CASSYGGQLNTEAFF
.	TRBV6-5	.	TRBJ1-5	TGTGCCAGCAGGGACAGTGGCGGCAATCAGCCCCAGCATTTT	CASRDSGGNQPQHF
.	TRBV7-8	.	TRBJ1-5	TGTGCCAGCAGCTTAGACAGGGTTAGCAATCAGCCCCAGCATTTT	CASSLDRVSNQPQHF
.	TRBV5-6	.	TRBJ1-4	TGTGCCAGCTCGCCGACGGGGAATGAAAAACTGTTTTTT	CASSPTGNEKLFF
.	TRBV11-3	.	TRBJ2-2	TGTGCCAGCACCGAACCAAGCGTCGGGGAGCTGTTTTTT	CASTEPSVGELFF
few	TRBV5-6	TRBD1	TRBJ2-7	TGTGCCAGCAGCACCTACAGGGGCCCGGTGTACTTC	CASSTYRGPVYF
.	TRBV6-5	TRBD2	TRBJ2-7	TGTGCCAGCAGGCCTAGCGGATACTACGAGCAGTACTTC	CASRPSGYYEQYF
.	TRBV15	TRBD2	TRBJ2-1	TGTGCCACCAGCAGGCAAATGCGGGGGGGTTACAATGAGCAGTTCTTC	CATSRQMRGGYNEQFF
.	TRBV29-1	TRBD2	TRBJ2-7	TGCAGCGTTGACGCGGGACTAGCGGGAGGTTTGCAGTACTTC	CSVDAGLAGGLQYF
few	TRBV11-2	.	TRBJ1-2	TGTGCCAGCAGCTTAAGCTTTAATTCGGGGTATGGCTACACCTTC	CASSLSFNSGYGYTF
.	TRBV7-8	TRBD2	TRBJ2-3	TGTGCCAGCAGCTTAGAGGCTAGCGGACTCACAGATACGCAGTATTTT	CASSLEASGLTDTQYF
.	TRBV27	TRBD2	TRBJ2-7	TGTGCCAGCTCTCTCAGCGGGAGCTCCTACGAGCAGTACTTC	CASSLSGSSYEQYF
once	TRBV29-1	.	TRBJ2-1	TGCAGCGTTCTCGCGTCCTACAATGAGCAGTTCTTC	CSVLASYNEQFF
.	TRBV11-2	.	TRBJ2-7	TGTGCCAGCAGCCCCAGGAGCTCCTACGAGCAGTACTTC	CASSPRSSYEQYF
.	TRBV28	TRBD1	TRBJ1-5	TGTGCCAGTATGGGACAGGGGGGAAATCAGCCCCAGCATTTT	CASMGQGGNQPQHF
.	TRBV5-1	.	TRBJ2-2	TGCGCCAGCAGCCGGGACCCATTATATCTGACCGGGGAGCTGTTTTTT	CASSRDPLYLTGELFF
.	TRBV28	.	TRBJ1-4	TGTGCCAGCAACCCAAGGATAGTTAGGGAAAAACTGTTTTTT	CASNPRIVREKLFF